These 27 T cell receptor beta chains originate from one sample sequenced in a study of beta chain features in type 1 diabetes. The antigens for these receptors are not known. Expressed TCRB transcripts were sequenced because the isolated RNA had all been reverse transcribed beforehand. Sequenced by immunoSEQ multiplex PCR; TCRdb stores in-frame clones only, minus some. Of under 400,000 clones in the sample, around 13% are singletons; the top ten hold 0.008% to 0.011%. General study points: Moderately but significantly shorter TCRB CDR3s were found in Type 1 diabetes patients in all four CD4+ subsets.

The sample was naive CD4+ T cells from blood. These TCRs come from a woman aged 18-35 years with type 1 diabetes.

DNA for the CDR3: TGTGCCAGCTCACCGGCGGGGGACAATCAGCCCCAGCATTTT. Amino acid sequence: CASSPAGDNQPQHF. This chain links TRBV18 with TRBJ1-5; TRBD1 might be the D (5 bases). Germline V gene data show CDR1 as KGHSH and CDR2 as LQKENI. Trimming removed 3 bases from V and 3 bases from J, with 9 bases in between. There are 14 residues in the CDR3.

This clone was detected a few times. This chain joins TRBV20-1 and TRBJ2-5; TRBD2 aligns across 8 bases. The V and J ends lost 6 bases and 3 bases, in that order; junction bases with no gene match: 0. Germline V gene sequence: CDR1 DFQATT, CDR2 SNEGSKA (reference sequence). The CDR3 extends over 11 amino acids. The CDR3 coding sequence is TGCAGTGCACTAGCGGAAGAGACCCAGTACTTC. This gives the protein CSALAEETQYF.

The V and J genes are TRBV7-9 and TRBJ2-7; 7 positions match TRBD1. The CDR3 is made up of 16 amino acids. Germline V CDR1 and CDR2: SEHNR, FQNEAQ (reference sequence). The V and J ends lost 5 bases and 0 bases, in that order; junction bases with no gene match: 10. CDR3: CASSLRQGARSYEQYF. DNA for the CDR3: TGTGCCAGCAGCCTCCGACAGGGCGCTCGCTCCTACGAGCAGTACTTC.

This rearrangement joins TRBV5-1 to TRBJ2-7, with 7 bases aligning to TRBD1. The CDR3 totals 16 residues. Germline CDR1 reads SGHRS; CDR2 reads YFSETQ. Losses at the gene ends were 4 bases for V and 2 bases for J; bases not matched to a gene: 12. Written as DNA, the CDR3 is TGCGCCAGCAGCCCGGCCCCTTTCGGGACAGCCTACGAGCAGTACTTC. The encoded protein is CASSPAPFGTAYEQYF.

This chain uses TRBV28 with TRBJ2-2; the D is unclear. Germline V gene sequence: CDR1 MDHEN, CDR2 SYDVKM. The CDR3 spans 13 residues. The V and J ends lost 3 bases and 7 bases respectively, with 9 bases between them. The CDR3 sequence is CASSFYNRGELFF. The CDR3 nucleotides read TGTGCCAGCAGTTTTTACAACCGCGGGGAGCTGTTTTTT.

This clone was observed a few times. The V call is TRBV30, the J call TRBJ2-1; no firm D call. V lost 1 base and J lost 7, with 5 bases in between. The CDR3 is 11 amino acids. Germline CDR1 and CDR2: GTSNPN and SVGIG (reference sequence). This CDR3 is CAWSAQNEQFF. CDR3 sequence (DNA): TGTGCCTGGAGTGCTCAGAATGAGCAGTTCTTC.

The genes are TRBV4-3 and TRBJ1-2, with D unclear. The length of the CDR3 is 13 residues. Germline lookup yields CDR1 LGHNA and CDR2 YSLEER. Deletions cut 0 bases from V and 7 bases from J, with 9 bases between. CDR3 sequence: CASSQELASGYTF. CDR3 sequence (DNA): TGCGCCAGCAGCCAAGAATTGGCCAGTGGCTACACCTTC.

This clone has more than one count but fewer than ten. This sequence joins TRBV25-1 and TRBJ2-1, with TRBD2 matching 7 bases. Germline V gene sequence: CDR1 MGHDK, CDR2 SYGVNS. CDR3 length: 13 amino acids. V lost 2 bases to trimming and J lost 15 bases; unmatched junction nucleotides: 10. The CDR3 loop is CASSERLGAGLFF. The CDR3 nucleotides read TGTGCCAGCAGTGAACGATTGGGAGCGGGGTTGTTCTTC.

The rearrangement uses TRBV7-8 and TRBJ2-1, with 9 bases identical to TRBD2. The CDR3 is 14 residues long. The germline V gene has CDR1 SGHVS and CDR2 FQNEAQ. After removal of 5 bases from V and 8 bases from J, the junction contained 7 bases not matched to a gene. The CDR3 spells CASSVWRGGDEQFF. The CDR3 DNA sequence: TGTGCCAGCAGCGTATGGCGGGGGGGCGATGAGCAGTTCTTC.

This clone was recorded a few times. This chain joins TRBV5-1 and TRBJ1-2, with TRBD1 matching 8 bases. Germline V gene sequence: CDR1 SGHRS, CDR2 YFSETQ. This CDR3 is built from 14 residues. The J segment lost 4 bases and the V segment lost 4 bases, leaving 6 bases of the junction unmatched. CDR3 sequence: CASSLTGEGYGYTF. In DNA form, the CDR3 reads TGCGCCAGCAGCCTGACAGGGGAGGGCTATGGCTACACCTTC.

The rearrangement links TRBV11-3 to TRBJ2-6; no clear D gene. CDR3 length equals 15 residues. CDR1 and CDR2 from the germline V gene are SGHNT and YENEEA. Trimming pared 2 bases from V and 0 bases from J, leaving 5 bases between. CDR3 amino acids: CASSLTFSGANVLTF. In nucleotides, the CDR3 is TGTGCCAGCAGCTTAACATTCTCTGGGGCCAACGTCCTGACTTTC. Combining the CDR3 with reference TRBV11-3 and TRBJ2-6 gives the whole variable domain EAGVVQSPRYKIIEKKQPVAFWCNPISGHNTLYWYLQNLGQGPELLIRYENEEAVDDSQLPKDRFSAERLKGVDSTLKIQPAELGDSAVYLCASSLTFSGANVLTFGAGSRLTVL.

The rearrangement links TRBV29-1 to TRBJ1-1; no firm D call. The germline V gene encodes CDR1 SQVTM and CDR2 ANQGSEA. The CDR3 sequence is 15 residues long. V was cut by 3 bases and J by 0 bases, with 14 bases left in between. Here the CDR3 reads CSVDGRTRVNTEAFF. As DNA, the CDR3 is TGCAGCGTTGATGGGCGGACTCGGGTGAACACTGAAGCTTTCTTT. Filled out from reference TRBV29-1 and TRBJ1-1, the complete variable domain reads SAVISQKPSRDICQRGTSLTIQCQVDSQVTMMFWYRQQPGQSLTLIATANQGSEATYESGFVIDKFPISRPNLTFSTLTVSNMSPEDSSIYLCSVDGRTRVNTEAFFGQGTRLTVV.

CDR3 region: CAARGVNTGELFF. The DNA for the CDR3 is TGTGCCGCCAGGGGCGTTAACACCGGGGAGCTGTTTTTT. The chain is built from TRBV27 and TRBJ2-2, with D perhaps TRBD1 (6 bases). Trimming cost V 11 bases and J 2 bases, with 12 bases left between them. This CDR3 region has 13 residues. Germline assignment: CDR1 MNHEY and CDR2 SMNVEV (reference sequence).

This chain connects TRBV28 to TRBJ2-7; 16 bases are shared with TRBD2. CDR1 and CDR2 from the germline V gene are MDHEN and SYDVKM. The CDR3 runs 15 residues. The V gene end was trimmed by 7 bases and the J gene end by 3 bases; junction bases not matched to a gene: 3. CDR3 sequence: CASMGLAGGFYEQYF. CDR3 bases: TGTGCCAGCATGGGACTAGCGGGAGGGTTCTACGAGCAGTACTTC.

This clone was counted only a few times. V is TRBV5-1 and J is TRBJ2-5; 9 bases are shared with TRBD1. Per the germline V gene, CDR1 is SGHRS and CDR2 is YFSETQ. V lost 4 bases and J lost 4; bases outside the gene matches: 5. CDR3 length: 14 amino acids. For the CDR3, the DNA is TGCGCCAGCAGCAGACACAGGGGGCGAGAGACCCAGTACTTC. Encoded protein: CASSRHRGRETQYF. The full variable domain, completed using reference TRBV5-1 and TRBJ2-5, is KAGVTQTPRYLIKTRGQQVTLSCSPISGHRSVSWYQQTPGQGLQFLFEYFSETQRNKGNFPGRFSGRQFSNSRSEMNVSTLELGDSALYLCASSRHRGRETQYFGPGTRLLVL.

V and J are TRBV25-1 and TRBJ2-5; TRBD1 aligns across 9 bases. With the DNA end fitting TRBJ2-7 better, the J assignment may be wrong. The CDR3 spans 14 residues. Germline values: CDR1 MGHDK, CDR2 SYGVNS. The CDR3 coding sequence is TGTGCCAGCAGCGCCGAGGGACAGGGTTACGAGCAGTACTTC. This codes for CASSAEGQGYEQYF.

This clone was seen a few times. V and J are TRBV4-1 and TRBJ1-2, with TRBD1 matching 9 bases. V was pared by 4 bases and J by 8 bases, with 5 bases of the junction left unmatched. CDR3 length: 13 residues. Germline V CDR1 and CDR2: MGHRA, YSYEKL. The CDR3: CASSRFGTGGYTF. Written as DNA, the CDR3 is TGCGCCAGCAGCCGATTCGGGACAGGGGGCTACACCTTC.

The rearrangement joins TRBV20-1 to TRBJ2-1; D possibly corresponds to TRBD2 (5 bases). Germline V gene sequence: CDR1 DFQATT, CDR2 SNEGSKA (reference sequence). This CDR3 is built from 10 residues. V was cut by 5 bases and J by 10 bases, with 9 bases left in between. The CDR3 DNA follows: TGCAGTGCTCCAAGACTAGAGCAGTTCTTC. It codes for CSAPRLEQFF.

This clone was seen a handful of times. CDR3 sequence: CASAKMGRNEQFF. In DNA form, the CDR3 reads TGTGCCAGCGCAAAAATGGGCCGCAATGAGCAGTTCTTC. The chain has TRBV5-4 and TRBJ2-1; D is unresolved. This CDR3 region has 13 residues. V was shortened by 7 bases and J by 6 bases, with 14 bases between the two germline ends. Per the germline V gene, CDR1 is SGHNT and CDR2 is YYREEE (reference sequence).

This rearrangement joins TRBV5-1 to TRBJ1-6, with 9 bases matching TRBD1. CDR1 is SGHRS and CDR2 is YFSETQ in the germline V gene. This CDR3 spans 16 amino acids. After removal of 2 bases from V and 8 bases from J, the junction contained 8 bases not matched to a gene. The CDR3 DNA reads as TGCGCCAGCAGCTTACAGGGGGCGGACGCGGATTCACCCCTCCACTTT. Protein: CASSLQGADADSPLHF.

The rearrangement links TRBV30 to TRBJ1-1; D is unresolved. Germline loops: CDR1 GTSNPN, CDR2 SVGIG (reference sequence). The length of the CDR3 is 14 residues. Trimming left V 2 bases short and J 1 base short, with 11 bases between. The CDR3 sequence is CAWSITVSNTEAFF. The CDR3, as DNA: TGTGCCTGGAGTATAACTGTATCGAACACTGAAGCTTTCTTT. The complete variable domain, with remaining parts taken from reference TRBV30 and TRBJ1-1, reads SQTIHQWPATLVQPVGSPLSLECTVEGTSNPNLYWYRQAAGRGLQLLFYSVGIGQISSEVPQNLSASRPQDRQFILSSKKLLLSDSGFYLCAWSITVSNTEAFFGQGTRLTVV.

This clone was counted a few times. This sequence joins TRBV6-5 and TRBJ1-1; D is perhaps TRBD1 (6 bases). Germline assignment: CDR1 MNHEY and CDR2 SVGAGI. The CDR3 runs 15 residues. V was trimmed by 5 bases and J by 4 bases, leaving 17 bases between them. In DNA form, the CDR3 reads TGTGCCAGCAGTCTCCGAACAGGGCCGGGCACTGAAGCTTTCTTT. It codes for CASSLRTGPGTEAFF.

Only a few counts were recorded for this clone. The V call is TRBV29-1, the J call TRBJ2-4; perhaps TRBD2 as D (5 bases). Looked up from germline, CDR1 is SQVTM and CDR2 is ANQGSEA. This CDR3 contains 13 residues. V lost 7 bases and J 7 bases, leaving 17 bases between the germline ends. The CDR3 reads CSALEAARNIQYF. The CDR3 region has the DNA TGCAGCGCCTTGGAGGCGGCCCGGAACATTCAGTACTTC.

This chain joins TRBV5-1 and TRBJ1-1, with unresolved D. CDR1 SGHRS and CDR2 YFSETQ come from the germline V gene. V lost 0 bases and J 1 base, leaving 7 bases between the germline ends. The CDR3 runs 14 residues. The chain's CDR3 is CASSLGYKNTEAFF. Written as DNA, the CDR3 is TGCGCCAGCAGCTTGGGGTACAAGAACACTGAAGCTTTCTTT. Using reference TRBV5-1 and TRBJ1-1 for the parts outside the CDR3, the full variable domain is KAGVTQTPRYLIKTRGQQVTLSCSPISGHRSVSWYQQTPGQGLQFLFEYFSETQRNKGNFPGRFSGRQFSNSRSEMNVSTLELGDSALYLCASSLGYKNTEAFFGQGTRLTVV.

This clone was seen a few times. The chain employs TRBV5-6 and TRBJ1-2; maybe TRBD1 (5 bases). The CDR3 is made up of 15 amino acids. CDR1 SGHDT and CDR2 YYEEEE come from the germline V gene. Trimming removed 0 bases at V and 6 bases at J, with 15 bases between. CDR3 DNA sequence: TGTGCCAGCAGCTTGGTTCTTCCAGGGCCGCATGGCTACACCTTC. Its protein product is CASSLVLPGPHGYTF.

This clone was observed a handful of times. This chain uses TRBV19 with TRBJ2-5, with D tentatively TRBD2 (5 bases). The CDR3 runs 14 residues. Trimming took 6 bases from V and 4 from J, leaving 15 bases between them. CDR1 is LNHDA and CDR2 is SQIVND in the germline V gene (reference sequence). CDR3 bases: TGTGCCAGTAGCCGACTATCTTCGGGAGAGACCCAGTACTTC. Its translation: CASSRLSSGETQYF.

The V call is TRBV7-3, the J call TRBJ2-7, with 11 bases matching TRBD2. The length of the CDR3 is 15 residues. CDR1 SGHTA and CDR2 FQGTGA come from the germline V gene. The V and J ends lost 5 bases and 2 bases, in that order; junction bases with no gene match: 5. For the CDR3, the DNA is TGTGCCAGCAGCCCACTAGCGGGGGCGGCCTACGAGCAGTACTTC. Translating it yields CASSPLAGAAYEQYF. Based on the CDR3 plus reference TRBV7-3 and TRBJ2-7, the full variable domain is GAGVSQTPSNKVTEKGKYVELRCDPISGHTALYWYRQSLGQGPEFLIYFQGTGAADDSGLPNDRFFAVRPEGSVSTLKIQRTERGDSAVYLCASSPLAGAAYEQYFGPGTRLTVT.